This T cell receptor beta chain was documented in a study of blood T cell repertoires in COVID-19. Study-level information: Collection of acute and convalescent COVID-19 samples took place in the United States, Italy and Spain. Nucleic acid was either cDNA or gDNA, and it came from T cells, B-cell-depleted T cells, or PBMCs.

The table came from immunoSEQ multiplex PCR; TCRdb's copy has only in-frame clones and leaves some out. The table records roughly 250,000 clones, around 85% of them present only once. Germline V gives CDR1 MNHEY, CDR2 SVGAGI. This CDR3 contains 14 residues. The V and J ends lost 3 bases and 2 bases respectively, with 10 bases between them. Enrolment of Seattle patients took place during active infection, and they were followed longitudinally. Comments on this clone: Distinct nucleotide sequences in the sample also encode this CDR3.

The material sequenced was peripheral blood. This TCR came from a human donor with COVID-19, enrolled during active disease. The donor label of this sample is uncertain. The chain recombines TRBV6-5 with TRBJ1-1; tentative D call: TRBD1 (5 bases). CDR3 amino acids: CASSYGAANTEAFF. The CDR3 nucleotides are TGTGCCAGCAGTTATGGGGCAGCCAACACTGAAGCTTTCTTT.